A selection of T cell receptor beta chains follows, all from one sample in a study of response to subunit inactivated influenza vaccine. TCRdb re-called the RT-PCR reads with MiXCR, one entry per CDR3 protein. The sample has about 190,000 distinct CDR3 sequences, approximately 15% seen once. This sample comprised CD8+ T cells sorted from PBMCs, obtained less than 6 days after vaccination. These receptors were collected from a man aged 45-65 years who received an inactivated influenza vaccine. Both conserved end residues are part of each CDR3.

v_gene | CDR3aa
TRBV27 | CASSFSSQGFGYTF
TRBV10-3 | CAIRDKDWEQYF
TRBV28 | CASSFQQSPYGYTF
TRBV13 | CASSLSGLPNEQFF
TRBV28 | CASSFMGDEQYF
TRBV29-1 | CSVEESWGGAWGETQYF
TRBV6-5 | CASSYRGPNTEAFF
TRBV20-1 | CSARQIEYYEQYF
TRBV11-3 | CASSLEVHWGPHEQYF
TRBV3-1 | CASSQFAGGLEIDTQYF
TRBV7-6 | CASSLASRTGFLDEQFF
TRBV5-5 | CASSWAQAGELFF
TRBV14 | CASSHRDSGDEQFF
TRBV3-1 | CASSPWDRGREQYF
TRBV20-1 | CSAPDYYEQYF
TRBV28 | CASSFSGSQYTDTQYF
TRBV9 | CASSVATGAEQYF
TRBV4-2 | CASSPTSGGFRGTDTQYF
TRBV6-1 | CASRNSGVSYEQYF
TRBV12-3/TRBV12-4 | CASSLLGLNTEAFF
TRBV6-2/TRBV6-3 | CASTLSGNEQFF
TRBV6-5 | CASSYMGVYNEQFF
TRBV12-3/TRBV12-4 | CASSPSWLALNTGELFF
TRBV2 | CASSKHGSNQPQHF
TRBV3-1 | CASSPSGGLSTDTQYF
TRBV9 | CASSGLRGQNTGELFF
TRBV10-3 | CAISGQDRRQETQYF
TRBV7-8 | CASSLVDSYYGYTF
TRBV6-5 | CASSYDTTYTDTQYF
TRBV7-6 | CASSLEDRAGNTIYF
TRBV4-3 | CASSQDFPFSYNEQFF
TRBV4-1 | CASSQDLAGINEQFF
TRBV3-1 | CASSLAGSPLEQYF
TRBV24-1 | CATSATGAAETQYF
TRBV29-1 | CSVERGFNDEQYF
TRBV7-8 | CASSPLAGRNEQFF
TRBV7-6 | CASSLNVAQDNYGYTF
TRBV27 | CASSLFRGFYEQYF
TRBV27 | CASSPSPAGAGVVPYNEQFF
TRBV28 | CASTILDAGATSYEQYF
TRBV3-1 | CASSQDRAPSSYNSPLHF
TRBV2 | CASSSGLAGGDTQYF
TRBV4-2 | CASSPGPLYEQYF
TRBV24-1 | CATSSSGVAYNEQFF
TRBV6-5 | CASSYPSGGWNEQFF
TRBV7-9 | CASSTSGGASKGQYF
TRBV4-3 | CASSPETGNSNQPQHF
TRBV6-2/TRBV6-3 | CASSPNGYEQYF
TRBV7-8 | CASSLVRSNTEAFF